The present T cell receptor (beta chain) was sequenced within a study of PD-L1 blockade in urothelial cancer. Study-level information: Enrolled patients had been treated previously with 0 to 3 chemotherapy regimens. Tumor samples came in at a median of around 1,300 T cells. Study conclusions and caveats: For every patient, only one FFPE tumor sample was used, and it was not taken just before treatment.

This clone was observed a handful of times. Antigen: not known. Produced via immunoSEQ multiplex PCR; TCRdb's table is partial and in-frame only. Of around 40,000 clones listed, about a third are singletons. The CDR3 totals 14 residues. Germline loops: CDR1 SNHLY, CDR2 FYNNEI. V was trimmed by 7 bases and J by 0 bases, leaving 12 bases between them. Each patient presented with locally advanced or metastatic urothelial carcinoma. The V call is TRBV2, the J call TRBJ1-1; D not certain. Sample: tumor tissue, taken before atezolizumab (anti-PD-L1) treatment. This receptor was obtained from a man in his 60s with urothelial cancer. In DNA, the CDR3 is TGTGCCAGCACCTTAGCGGGCATGAACACTGAAGCTTTCTTT. It is translated as CASTLAGMNTEAFF.